In its sample, the clone carrying this T cell receptor beta chain was seen a few times. Its target is not known. Germline V CDR1 and CDR2: SGHVS, FNYEAQ. V shed 3 bases and J 8 bases; nucleotides not matched to a gene: 6. This CDR3 region has 15 residues. TCRdb reprocessed the reads via MiXCR and lists one record per CDR3 protein. The data hold approximately 730,000 distinct CDR3 sequences, with around 35% observed a single time. These data are taken from a study of T cell repertoires in cytomegalovirus infection. Study-wide results and caveats: Individuals carrying CMV plus the relevant HLA were identified by cumulative frequency of public TCR beta families.

The sample was cultured PBMCs, taken from culture after CMV antigen stimulation. The chain is built from TRBV7-6 and TRBJ1-4; 10 bases line up with TRBD1. The TCR was taken from a human donor in good health (CMV status not recorded). Some clones in this sample may be carry-over from other donors' samples. CDR3 residues: CASSFLGQGYEKLFF. As DNA, the CDR3 is TGTGCCAGCAGCTTCCTGGGACAGGGGTACGAAAAACTGTTTTTT.